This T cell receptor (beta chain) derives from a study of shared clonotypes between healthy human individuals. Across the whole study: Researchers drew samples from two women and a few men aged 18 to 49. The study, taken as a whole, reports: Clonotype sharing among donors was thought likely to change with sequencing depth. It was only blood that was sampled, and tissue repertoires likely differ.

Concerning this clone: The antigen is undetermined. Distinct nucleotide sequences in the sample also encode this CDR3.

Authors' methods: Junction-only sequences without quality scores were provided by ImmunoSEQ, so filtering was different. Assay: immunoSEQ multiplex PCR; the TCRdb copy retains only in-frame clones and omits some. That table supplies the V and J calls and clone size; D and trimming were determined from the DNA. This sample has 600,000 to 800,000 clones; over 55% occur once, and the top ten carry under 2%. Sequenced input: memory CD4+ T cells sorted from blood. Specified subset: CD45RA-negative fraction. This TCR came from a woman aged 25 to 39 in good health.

The CDR3 loop is CASSPSSGSYNEQFF. CDR3 nucleotide sequence: TGCGCCAGCAGCCCCAGTAGCGGGAGTTACAATGAGCAGTTCTTC. This rearrangement joins TRBV5-1 to TRBJ2-1; the match to TRBD2 covers 9 bases. In germline, CDR1 is SGHRS, CDR2 YFSETQ. The ends lost 4 bases at V and 4 bases at J; junction bases unmatched: 6. This CDR3 region has 15 residues.